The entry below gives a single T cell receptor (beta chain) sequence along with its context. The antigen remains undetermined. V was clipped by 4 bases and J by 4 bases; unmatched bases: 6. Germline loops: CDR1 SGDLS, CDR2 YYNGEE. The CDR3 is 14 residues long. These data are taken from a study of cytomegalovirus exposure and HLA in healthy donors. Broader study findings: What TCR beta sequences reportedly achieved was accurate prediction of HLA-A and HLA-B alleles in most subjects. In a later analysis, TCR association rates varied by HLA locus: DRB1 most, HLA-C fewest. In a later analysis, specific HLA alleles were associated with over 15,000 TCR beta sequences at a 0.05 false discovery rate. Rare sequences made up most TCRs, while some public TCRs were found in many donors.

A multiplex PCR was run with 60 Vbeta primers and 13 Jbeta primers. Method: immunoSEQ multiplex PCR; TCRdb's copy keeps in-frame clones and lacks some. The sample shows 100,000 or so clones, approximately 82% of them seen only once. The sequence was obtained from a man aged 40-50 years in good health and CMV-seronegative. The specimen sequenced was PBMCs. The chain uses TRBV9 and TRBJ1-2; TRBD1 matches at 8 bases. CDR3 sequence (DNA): TGTGCCAGCAGCCCGACAGGGGCCGTCTATGGCTACACCTTC. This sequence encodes CASSPTGAVYGYTF.